The 2 T cell receptor beta chains reported below all come from one sample, sequenced in a study of shared clonotypes between healthy human individuals. Method: immunoSEQ multiplex PCR; TCRdb's copy keeps in-frame clones and lacks some. This sample yields about 2.1 million clones, of which about 93% are seen a single time; approximately 1.7% belongs to the top ten. The naive CD8 subset, CD45RO-negative cells positively selected for CCR7, excluded terminally differentiated effector memory CD45RA+ cells. Sequences were obtained from naive CD8+ T cells from PBMCs. These receptors all come from a man between 18 and 29 years old in good health. Some clones in this sample may be carry-over from other donors' samples.

In regard to this clone: Distinct nucleotide sequences in the sample also encode this CDR3. The rearrangement links TRBV2 to TRBJ2-2, with D maybe TRBD2 (6 bases). The CDR3 covers 14 residues. The germline V gene encodes CDR1 SNHLY and CDR2 FYNNEI. Trimming took 3 bases from V and 3 from J, leaving 8 bases between them. CDR3: CASSEWGDTGELFF. In nucleotides, the CDR3 is TGTGCCAGCAGTGAGTGGGGGGACACCGGGGAGCTGTTTTTT.

V gene TRBV7-9 combines with J gene TRBJ2-7, with D perhaps assigned TRBD1 or TRBD2 (7 bases each). V was shortened by 5 bases and J by 2 bases, with 22 bases between the two germline ends. Germline-derived CDR1 and CDR2 are SEHNR and FQNEAQ (reference sequence). The length of the CDR3 is 17 residues. The CDR3 coding sequence is TGTGCCAGCAGCGCCCGCTGGGAGGGGGCGGGACCCTACGAGCAGTACTTC. This encodes CASSARWEGAGPYEQYF. Complete variable domain (other parts from reference TRBV7-9 and TRBJ2-7): DTGVSQNPRHKITKRGQNVTFRCDPISEHNRLYWYRQTLGQGPEFLTYFQNEAQLEKSRLLSDRFSAERPKGSFSTLEIQRTEQGDSAMYLCASSARWEGAGPYEQYFGPGTRLTVT.